Listed here are 11 T cell receptor beta chains from one sample, sequenced in a study of shared clonotypes between healthy human individuals. Naive-designated CD8 cells lacked CD45RO, were positively enriched for CCR7, and omitted terminally differentiated effector memory CD45RA+ cells. Profiling relied on immunoSEQ multiplex PCR, and the TCRdb table lists in-frame clones only, not all of them. The sample yields about 2 million clones, just under 95% seen once. The sequencing input was naive CD8+ T cells sorted from blood. The receptors come from a man aged 18 to 30 in good health.

The chain links TRBV19 to TRBJ2-2; TRBD2 agrees at 7 bases. Germline CDR1 and CDR2: LNHDA and SQIVND (reference sequence). V shed 3 bases and J 2 bases; nucleotides not matched to a gene: 6. The CDR3 runs 16 residues. For the CDR3, the DNA is TGTGCCAGTAGTATCCCGGGGGGAGGAAACACCGGGGAGCTGTTTTTT. It encodes CASSIPGGGNTGELFF. The variable domain in full, completed from reference TRBV19 and TRBJ2-2, reads DGGITQSPKYLFRKEGQNVTLSCEQNLNHDAMYWYRQDPGQGLRLIYYSQIVNDFQKGDIAEGYSVSREKKESFPLTVTSAQKNPTAFYLCASSIPGGGNTGELFFGEGSRLTVL.

The chain joins TRBV4-3 to TRBJ2-3; D is perhaps TRBD1 (5 bases). CDR1 and CDR2 from the germline V gene are LGHNA and YSLEER. With 2 bases removed from V and 8 bases from J, the gap between germline ends came to 17 bases. CDR3 length: 15 amino acids. CDR3: CASSQSLGQGGTQYF. The CDR3 DNA is TGCGCCAGCAGCCAAAGTTTGGGCCAGGGCGGTACGCAGTATTTT.

The table lists this clone with a count of one. The chain carries TRBV6-5 and TRBJ1-2; TRBD1 might be the D (5 bases). The V end was cut by 0 bases, the J end by 4 bases, with 12 bases between. The CDR3 is 15 residues long. Germline CDR1 reads MNHEY; CDR2 reads SVGAGI. The CDR3 is CASSYSRQDTYGYTF. In nucleotides, the CDR3 is TGTGCCAGCAGTTACTCGAGGCAGGACACCTATGGCTACACCTTC.

The chain joins TRBV2 to TRBJ2-7; 8 nucleotides align to TRBD1. Unmatched junction bases numbered 5, after V lost 4 bases and J lost 0 bases. The length of the CDR3 is 15 residues. The germline gives CDR1 SNHLY, CDR2 FYNNEI. The CDR3 here is CASSAGQASSYEQYF. The CDR3 coding sequence is TGTGCCAGCAGTGCGGGACAGGCAAGCTCCTACGAGCAGTACTTC.

This clone was seen a single time. The gene calls are TRBV9 and TRBJ2-1; 9 bases line up with TRBD2. The CDR3 sequence is 15 residues long. J gave up 10 bases and V 3 bases, and 11 bases lay outside the gene matches. Germline V gene lookup returns CDR1 SGDLS and CDR2 YYNGEE. The CDR3 protein is CASSDPRRGGYEQFF. CDR3 nucleotide sequence: TGTGCCAGCAGCGACCCGCGGCGGGGGGGCTACGAGCAGTTCTTC.

This clone appeared a single time. The CDR3 sequence: CAWGTRGSYEQYF. DNA for the CDR3: TGTGCCTGGGGGACTAGAGGCTCCTACGAGCAGTACTTC. The chain carries TRBV30 and TRBJ2-7; 8 nucleotides align to TRBD2. Germline V CDR1 and CDR2: GTSNPN, SVGIG (reference sequence). The CDR3 has 13 amino acids. J lost 0 bases, V lost 5 bases, and 3 bases had no gene match.

The J gene is TRBJ1-1, the V gene TRBV13; D might be TRBD1 (5 bases). Trimming stripped 5 bases from V and 1 base from J, with 11 bases between. Germline V gene sequence: CDR1 PRHDT, CDR2 FYEKMQ (reference sequence). The CDR3 covers 14 residues. CDR3 in amino acids: CASSHRTPNTEAFF. CDR3 bases: TGTGCCAGCAGCCACAGGACTCCGAACACTGAAGCTTTCTTT. Combining the CDR3 with reference TRBV13 and TRBJ1-1 gives the whole variable domain AAGVIQSPRHLIKEKRETATLKCYPIPRHDTVYWYQQGPGQDPQFLISFYEKMQSDKGSIPDRFSAQQFSDYHSELNMSSLELGDSALYFCASSHRTPNTEAFFGQGTRLTVV.

The chain carries TRBV6-5 and TRBJ2-2, with 9 bases aligning to TRBD1. The germline gives CDR1 MNHEY, CDR2 SVGAGI. V lost 7 bases and J lost 3; bases outside the gene matches: 6. This CDR3 has 15 amino acids. The CDR3 DNA follows: TGTGCCAGCACCCATTGGACAGGGGACACCGGGGAGCTGTTTTTT. Its protein product is CASTHWTGDTGELFF.

The chain couples TRBV6-5 to TRBJ1-1, with D unclear. Germline V gene lookup returns CDR1 MNHEY and CDR2 SVGAGI. V lost 2 bases, J lost 6 bases, and 10 bases lay in between. The CDR3 extends over 13 amino acids. The DNA for the CDR3 is TGTGCCAGCAGTTACCTTGGAGGTTCTGAAGCTTTCTTT. It translates to CASSYLGGSEAFF.

This sequence joins TRBV30 and TRBJ2-7, with 8 positions matching TRBD2. The CDR3 contains 14 residues. From germline, CDR1 is GTSNPN and CDR2 SVGIG (reference sequence). The V segment lost 5 bases and the J segment 2 bases; nucleotides outside the gene matches: 8. The CDR3 reads CAWDTSGPAYEQYF. CDR3 sequence (DNA): TGTGCCTGGGATACTAGCGGTCCTGCCTACGAGCAGTACTTC.

Regarding this clone: A junction end diverges from the germline sequence, so it may reflect a read error. This sequence joins TRBV7-7 and TRBJ2-3, with 10 bases matching TRBD2. CDR3 length: 16 amino acids. The germline V gene encodes CDR1 SSHAT and CDR2 FNYEAQ (reference sequence). The DNA for the CDR3 is TGTGCTAGCAGCCAATCTAGCGGGGGTCACCCAGATACGCAGTATTTT. Its translation: CASSQSSGGHPDTQYF.